Sequencing of this T cell receptor beta chain was carried out in a study of cytomegalovirus exposure and HLA in healthy donors. Whole-study context: In a later analysis, it was reported that the approximately 120 validation repertoires had been produced on the same platform as the 670 or so repertoires belonging to the first cohort. Study-level findings and limits: The listing of approximately 160 TCR beta chains classed them as cytomegalovirus-associated. Rarity characterized most TCR sequences, yet some public TCRs appeared in many donors.

Germline trimming cut 2 bases from V and 3 bases from J; bases unmatched to any gene: 3. There are 14 residues in the CDR3. Germline V gives CDR1 SGHRS, CDR2 YFSETQ. On this clone: Antigen unknown.

Produced via immunoSEQ multiplex PCR; TCRdb's table is partial and in-frame only. The sample records 150,000 to 200,000 clones, approximately 82% being singletons. The clonotype comes from a woman aged 25 to 39 in good health and CMV-seropositive. The chain uses TRBV5-1 and TRBJ1-1; 8 bases agree with TRBD1. Sequenced material: PBMCs. CDR3 protein: CASSFLTGDTEAFF. CDR3 sequence (DNA): TGCGCCAGCAGCTTTTTGACAGGGGACACTGAAGCTTTCTTT.